The 26 T cell receptor beta chains below come from one sample, sequenced in a study of blood T cell repertoires in COVID-19. The repertoire was sequenced with immunoSEQ multiplex PCR; TCRdb's copy has only in-frame clones and lacks some. The sample yields under 250,000 clones, around 86% seen once. The sequenced sample consisted of peripheral blood. All receptors come from a woman in her fifties or sixties who had recovered from COVID-19.

The V call is TRBV7-2, the J call TRBJ1-2; D remains ambiguous. V dropped 1 base and J dropped 4 bases, with 10 bases sitting between them. Looked up from germline, CDR1 is SGHTA and CDR2 is FQGNSA. This CDR3 contains 14 residues. The CDR3 region has the DNA TGTGCCAGCAGCTTAGACCCCACAGCCTATGGCTACACCTTC. It encodes CASSLDPTAYGYTF.

This clone came up once. V usage is TRBV20-1 and J usage is TRBJ1-1; 8 nucleotides align to TRBD1. The V gene end was trimmed by 3 bases and the J gene end by 7 bases; junction bases not matched to a gene: 4. Germline CDR1 and CDR2: DFQATT and SNEGSKA (reference sequence). This CDR3 is built from 12 residues. The CDR3 loop reads CSASQGADEAFF. The DNA for the CDR3 is TGCAGTGCTAGTCAGGGGGCTGATGAAGCTTTCTTT.

This sequence joins TRBV18 and TRBJ1-5; 9 positions match TRBD1. This CDR3 is 15 amino acids long. The germline V gene encodes CDR1 KGHSH and CDR2 LQKENI. V trimming: 4 bases; J trimming: 2 bases; junction bases outside the gene matches: 3. The CDR3 reads CASSLQGAGNQPQHF. CDR3 nucleotides: TGTGCCAGCTCACTACAGGGGGCAGGCAATCAGCCCCAGCATTTT.

This chain links TRBV4-3 with TRBJ1-2, with D possibly matching TRBD1 (5 bases). Germline V gene sequence: CDR1 LGHNA, CDR2 YSLEER. CDR3 size: 15 residues. Trimming cost V 4 bases and J 8 bases, with 20 bases left between them. CDR3 nucleotides: TGCGCCAGCAGCCTGATGGACCCGGGGGTAAGCGGCTACACCTTC. Its protein is CASSLMDPGVSGYTF.

The chain carries TRBV5-4 and TRBJ2-3; 7 bases match TRBD2. This CDR3 contains 17 residues. With V trimmed by 0 bases and J by 4 bases, 11 bases remained unmatched. In germline, CDR1 is SGHNT, CDR2 YYREEE (reference sequence). CDR3 sequence (DNA): TGTGCCAGCAGCTTGGGGGGAGGGCTAGCGGAGGCAGATACGCAGTATTTT. This codes for CASSLGGGLAEADTQYF.

The chain's CDR3 is CASTRGLLLNTEAFF. CDR3 coding DNA: TGTGCCAGCACCAGGGGGTTGCTTCTGAACACTGAAGCTTTCTTT. This chain connects TRBV6-5 to TRBJ1-1; TRBD1 matches 7 bases. CDR1 is MNHEY and CDR2 is SVGAGI in the germline V gene. The CDR3 has 15 residues. Trimming at V came to 7 bases and at J to 0 bases, leaving 8 bases not matched to a gene.

The rearrangement joins TRBV9 to TRBJ1-5; 9 nucleotides align to TRBD1. Germline V lookup: CDR1 SGDLS, CDR2 YYNGEE. V dropped 4 bases and J dropped 5; count of bases not matched to a gene: 4. The CDR3 spans 14 residues. The CDR3 is CASSSTGGYQPQHF. The CDR3 DNA follows: TGTGCCAGCAGCTCGACAGGGGGGTATCAGCCCCAGCATTTT.

This clone is a singleton in its sample. The J gene is TRBJ2-5, the V gene TRBV6-2 or TRBV6-3, with TRBD2 identical over 7 bases. CDR1 and CDR2 (germline): MNHEY, SVGEGT. This CDR3 region has 14 residues. Trimming cost V 5 bases and J 1 base; bases outside gene matches: 4. This CDR3 reads CASSPERGQETQYF. Written as DNA, the CDR3 is TGTGCCAGCAGTCCCGAGCGGGGCCAAGAGACCCAGTACTTC.

The V gene is TRBV6-5, the J gene TRBJ2-7; maybe TRBD1 (6 bases). V gave up 4 bases and J gave up 1 base, with 14 bases separating them. This CDR3 is 15 amino acids long. The germline gives CDR1 MNHEY, CDR2 SVGAGI. The DNA for the CDR3 is TGTGCCAGCAGTTTTGGGCAGGGGACGTCCTACGAGCAGTACTTC. Translated: CASSFGQGTSYEQYF.

The J gene is TRBJ1-6, the V gene TRBV27; no clear D gene. Germline V gives CDR1 MNHEY, CDR2 SMNVEV (reference sequence). This CDR3 is built from 13 residues. V lost 6 bases and J 8 bases, leaving 11 bases between the germline ends. The CDR3 sequence: CASSGSPYSPLHF. In nucleotides, the CDR3 is TGTGCCAGCAGCGGGAGCCCATATTCACCCCTCCACTTT.

V usage is TRBV11-3 and J usage is TRBJ2-1; 11 bases align to TRBD2. The J segment lost 4 bases and the V segment lost 5 bases, leaving 4 bases of the junction unmatched. This CDR3 contains 15 residues. Germline V gives CDR1 SGHNT, CDR2 YENEEA. CDR3 coding DNA: TGTGCCAGCAGCAAAAGACTAGCGGGGTACAATGAGCAGTTCTTC. It is translated as CASSKRLAGYNEQFF.

This clone was seen more than once but under ten times. V usage is TRBV27 and J usage is TRBJ2-1; D perhaps matches TRBD1 (6 bases). The CDR3 length is 13 residues. Germline assignment: CDR1 MNHEY and CDR2 SMNVEV (reference sequence). V was pared by 2 bases and J by 9 bases, with 11 bases between. This CDR3 reads CASSLTQGLEQFF. CDR3 coding DNA: TGTGCCAGCAGTTTAACTCAGGGGCTTGAGCAGTTCTTC.

This chain connects TRBV5-1 to TRBJ2-5, with a tentative D call TRBD1 (5 bases). Trimming left V 4 bases short and J 5 bases short, with 15 bases between. Germline V CDR1 and CDR2: SGHRS, YFSETQ. This CDR3 has 14 amino acids. In nucleotides, the CDR3 is TGCGCCAGCAGCGATGTGCAGGGTACGGAGACCCAGTACTTC. As protein: CASSDVQGTETQYF. Looking up the rest from reference TRBV5-1 and TRBJ2-5 gives the full variable domain: KAGVTQTPRYLIKTRGQQVTLSCSPISGHRSVSWYQQTPGQGLQFLFEYFSETQRNKGNFPGRFSGRQFSNSRSEMNVSTLELGDSALYLCASSDVQGTETQYFGPGTRLLVL.

The J gene is TRBJ1-3, the V gene TRBV4-3, with TRBD1 identical over 9 bases. CDR3 length: 18 amino acids. Per the germline V gene, CDR1 is LGHNA and CDR2 is YSLEER. The junction had 6 bases not matched to a gene; V was cut back by 0 bases and J by 0 bases. The chain's CDR3 is CASSQDRMGQGSGNTIYF. The CDR3 DNA reads as TGCGCCAGCAGCCAAGATCGTATGGGACAGGGCTCTGGAAACACCATATATTTT.

The gene calls are TRBV9 and TRBJ2-2; D ambiguous. The germline V gene encodes CDR1 SGDLS and CDR2 YYNGEE. This CDR3 region has 14 residues. Trimming removed 3 bases from V and 6 bases from J, with 12 bases in between. The DNA for the CDR3 is TGTGCCAGCAGCGGAGTAAGCGATTCCGGGGAGCTGTTTTTT. Its protein product is CASSGVSDSGELFF.

The chain combines TRBV4-1 with TRBJ1-2; possible D gene TRBD1, 5 bases. V dropped 0 bases and J dropped 9 bases, with 11 bases sitting between them. From germline, CDR1 is MGHRA and CDR2 YSYEKL. The CDR3 consists of 13 residues. The CDR3 loop reads CASSQEASGSYTF. DNA for the CDR3: TGCGCCAGCAGCCAAGAGGCATCAGGGAGCTACACCTTC.

V is TRBV27 and J is TRBJ2-7; D possibly corresponds to TRBD2 (6 bases). CDR3 length equals 15 residues. Germline assignment: CDR1 MNHEY and CDR2 SMNVEV (reference sequence). The germline V and J ends were trimmed by 1 base and 5 bases, with 15 bases remaining between them. In DNA form, the CDR3 reads TGTGCCAGCAGTTTATTCGGGAACTCGGGGGACGAGCAGTACTTC. It specifies CASSLFGNSGDEQYF.

The chain uses TRBV24-1 and TRBJ1-5; D is ambiguous. V lost 0 bases, J lost 0 bases, and 17 bases lay in between. Germline V gene lookup returns CDR1 KGHDR and CDR2 SFDVKD. This CDR3 is 19 amino acids long. CDR3 residues: CATSDLQKTKFYSNQPQHF. DNA for the CDR3: TGTGCCACCAGTGATTTGCAGAAAACCAAATTTTATAGCAATCAGCCCCAGCATTTT.

V usage is TRBV28 and J usage is TRBJ1-1; TRBD1 is a possible D gene (6 bases). Germline CDR1 MDHEN, CDR2 SYDVKM. With 4 bases removed from V and 0 bases from J, the gap between germline ends came to 15 bases. This CDR3 has 16 amino acids. CDR3 sequence: CASSWGPGGMNTEAFF. DNA of the CDR3: TGTGCCAGCAGTTGGGGTCCGGGGGGCATGAACACTGAAGCTTTCTTT.

This sequence joins TRBV27 and TRBJ1-1; 7 nucleotides agree with TRBD1. Germline assignment: CDR1 MNHEY and CDR2 SMNVEV (reference sequence). Unmatched junction bases numbered 9, after V lost 4 bases and J lost 4 bases. This CDR3 contains 15 residues. CDR3 in amino acids: CASSSADRLATEAFF. CDR3 nucleotide sequence: TGTGCCAGCAGTTCCGCGGACAGGTTGGCCACTGAAGCTTTCTTT.

CDR3 region: CASSRRDRGDYGYTF. CDR3 bases: TGTGCCAGCAGTCGCCGGGACAGGGGGGACTATGGCTACACCTTC. The chain has TRBV6-5 and TRBJ1-2; the match to TRBD1 covers 11 bases. Trimming at V came to 5 bases and at J to 3 bases, leaving 5 bases not matched to a gene. The CDR3 contains 15 residues. Germline values: CDR1 MNHEY, CDR2 SVGAGI.

The chain has TRBV11-1 and TRBJ2-4; 9 bases match TRBD1. The CDR3 has 15 amino acids. CDR1 and CDR2 (germline): SGHAT, FQDESV (reference sequence). The V segment lost 5 bases and the J segment 7 bases; nucleotides outside the gene matches: 9. Written as DNA, the CDR3 is TGTGCCAGCAGCACCCGGACAGGGGAAGGGAACATTCAGTACTTC. This gives the protein CASSTRTGEGNIQYF.

This chain joins TRBV6-4 and TRBJ1-5; TRBD1 matches 8 bases. The J segment lost 9 bases and the V segment lost 3 bases, leaving 10 bases of the junction unmatched. From germline, CDR1 is MRHNA and CDR2 SNTAGT. The CDR3 runs 15 residues. CDR3 DNA sequence: TGTGCCAGCAGTGAGAGTTCAGGGGGCGAGGGGCCCCAGCATTTT. It encodes CASSESSGGEGPQHF.

This clone showed up just once. The chain recombines TRBV14 with TRBJ1-1; tentative D call: TRBD1 (6 bases). CDR1 and CDR2 (germline): SGHDN, FVKESK. Trimming removed 6 bases at V and 4 bases at J, with 18 bases between. The CDR3 has 15 residues. CDR3 residues: CASRKVSGVSTEAFF. The CDR3, as DNA: TGTGCCAGCAGAAAAGTATCAGGGGTGAGCACTGAAGCTTTCTTT.

This clone appeared a single time. The chain couples TRBV10-3 to TRBJ1-1; a weak D match, TRBD1 (6 bases). Germline V gene lookup returns CDR1 ENHRY and CDR2 SYGVKD. CDR3 length: 15 amino acids. Trimming pared 3 bases from V and 11 bases from J, leaving 22 bases between. CDR3 bases: TGTGCCATCAGTGATTCTAGGACAGTACTTGTTGAGGCTTTCTTT. It specifies CAISDSRTVLVEAFF.

CDR3 bases: TGTGCCAGCAGCCCCCTTTGGGACAACGTCTACGAGCAGTACTTC. Protein product: CASSPLWDNVYEQYF. This sequence joins TRBV11-2 and TRBJ2-7; tentatively, D is TRBD1 (6 bases). This CDR3 is built from 15 residues. Trimming cost V 5 bases and J 3 bases, with 17 bases left between them. Germline values: CDR1 SGHAT, CDR2 FQNNGV.